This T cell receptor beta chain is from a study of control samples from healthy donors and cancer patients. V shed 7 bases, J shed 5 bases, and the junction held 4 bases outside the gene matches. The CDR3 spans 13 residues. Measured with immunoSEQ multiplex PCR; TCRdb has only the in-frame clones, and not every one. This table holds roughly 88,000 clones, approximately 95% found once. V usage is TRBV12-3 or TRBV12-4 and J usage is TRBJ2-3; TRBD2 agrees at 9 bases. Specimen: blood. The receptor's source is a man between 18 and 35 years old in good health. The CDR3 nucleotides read TGTGCCAGCACCGCGGGGGGGGGAGATACGCAGTATTTT. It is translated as CASTAGGGDTQYF.